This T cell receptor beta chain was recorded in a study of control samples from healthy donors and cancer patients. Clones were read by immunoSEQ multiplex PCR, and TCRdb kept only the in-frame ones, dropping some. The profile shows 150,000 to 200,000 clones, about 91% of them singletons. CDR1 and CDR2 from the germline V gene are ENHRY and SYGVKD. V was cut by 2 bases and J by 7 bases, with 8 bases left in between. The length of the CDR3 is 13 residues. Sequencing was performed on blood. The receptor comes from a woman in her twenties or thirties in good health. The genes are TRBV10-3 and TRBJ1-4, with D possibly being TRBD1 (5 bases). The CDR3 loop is CAISEQGSEKLFF. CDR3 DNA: TGTGCCATCAGTGAGCAGGGAAGTGAAAAACTGTTTTTT.